The subject of this entry is one TCR beta chain. Its antigen is unknown. Total RNA, at least 5 micrograms per sample, was extracted from PBMCs. This entry belongs to a study of blood T cells in healthy people across ages. The study's findings and limits: Roughly linear age-related decline in beta diversity appeared, significant by age approximately 43.

Next came a second PCR, run for roughly 6 to 11 cycles, which used a sample-barcoded 5' primer along with a J-beta primer mix. TCRdb re-called the 5' RACE reads through MiXCR, storing one row per CDR3 protein. The sample has about 670,000 distinct CDR3 sequences; about 50% are singletons. CDR1 LGHDT and CDR2 YNNKEL come from the germline V gene (reference sequence). V was clipped by 1 base and J by 6 bases; unmatched bases: 11. The CDR3 totals 17 residues. The clonotype comes from a woman over 75 in good health. What was sequenced was blood. The J gene is TRBJ2-2, the V gene TRBV3-1, with TRBD1 matching over 7 bases. This CDR3 reads CASSQAATGVVAGELFF. In DNA form, the CDR3 reads TGTGCCAGCAGCCAAGCCGCCACAGGGGTGGTGGCCGGGGAGCTGTTTTTT.